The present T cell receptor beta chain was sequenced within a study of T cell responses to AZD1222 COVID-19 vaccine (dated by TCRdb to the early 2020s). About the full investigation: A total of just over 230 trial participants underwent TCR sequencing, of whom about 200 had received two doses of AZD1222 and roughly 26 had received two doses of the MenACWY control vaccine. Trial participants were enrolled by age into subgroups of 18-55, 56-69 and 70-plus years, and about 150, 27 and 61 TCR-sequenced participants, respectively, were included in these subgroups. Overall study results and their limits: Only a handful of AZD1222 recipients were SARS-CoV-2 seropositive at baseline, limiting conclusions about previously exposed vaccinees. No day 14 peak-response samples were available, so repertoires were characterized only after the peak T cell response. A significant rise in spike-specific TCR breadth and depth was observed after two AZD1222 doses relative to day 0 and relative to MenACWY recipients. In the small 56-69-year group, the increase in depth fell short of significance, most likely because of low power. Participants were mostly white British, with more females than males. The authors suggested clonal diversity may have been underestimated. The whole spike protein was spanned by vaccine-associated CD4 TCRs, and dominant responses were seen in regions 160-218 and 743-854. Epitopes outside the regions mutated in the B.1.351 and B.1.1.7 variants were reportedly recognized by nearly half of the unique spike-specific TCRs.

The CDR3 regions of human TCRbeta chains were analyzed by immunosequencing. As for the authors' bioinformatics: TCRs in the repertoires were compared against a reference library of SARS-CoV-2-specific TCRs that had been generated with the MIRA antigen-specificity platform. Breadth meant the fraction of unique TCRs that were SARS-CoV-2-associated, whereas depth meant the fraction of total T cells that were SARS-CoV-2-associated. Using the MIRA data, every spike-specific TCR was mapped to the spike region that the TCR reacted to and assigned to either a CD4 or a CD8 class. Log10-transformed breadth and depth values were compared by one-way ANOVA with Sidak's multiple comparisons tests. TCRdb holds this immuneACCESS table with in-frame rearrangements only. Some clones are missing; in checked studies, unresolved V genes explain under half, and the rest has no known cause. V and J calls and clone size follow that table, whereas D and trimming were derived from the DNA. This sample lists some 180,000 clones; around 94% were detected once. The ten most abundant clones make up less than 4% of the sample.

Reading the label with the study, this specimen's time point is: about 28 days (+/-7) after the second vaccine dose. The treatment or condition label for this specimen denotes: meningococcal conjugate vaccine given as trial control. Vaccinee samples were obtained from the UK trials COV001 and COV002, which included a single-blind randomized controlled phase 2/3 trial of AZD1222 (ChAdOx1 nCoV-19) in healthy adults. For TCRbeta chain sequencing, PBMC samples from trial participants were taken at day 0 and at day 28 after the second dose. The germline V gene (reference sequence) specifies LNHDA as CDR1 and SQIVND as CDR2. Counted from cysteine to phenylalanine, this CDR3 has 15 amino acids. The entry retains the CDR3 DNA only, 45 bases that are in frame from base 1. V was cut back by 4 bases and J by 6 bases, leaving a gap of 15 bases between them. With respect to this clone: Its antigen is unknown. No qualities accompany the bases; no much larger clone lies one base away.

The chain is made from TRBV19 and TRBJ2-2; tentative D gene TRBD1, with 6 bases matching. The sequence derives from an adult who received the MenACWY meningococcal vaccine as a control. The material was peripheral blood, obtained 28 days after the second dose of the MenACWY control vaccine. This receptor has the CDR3 CASSRNRVGSGELFF. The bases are TGTGCCAGTAGTAGGAACAGGGTCGGCTCCGGGGAGCTGTTTTTT.